Listed here are 18 T cell receptor beta chains from one sample, sequenced in a study of blood T cell repertoires in COVID-19. Data came from immunoSEQ multiplex PCR; TCRdb stores just in-frame clones and leaves some out. Among about 140,000 clones listed, approximately 88% were seen once. The sequenced sample was peripheral blood. Receptor source: a man aged 55 to 70 with active or convalescent COVID-19.

This clone was observed a few times. V and J are TRBV18 and TRBJ2-7; 9 bases agree with TRBD2. V gave up 2 bases and J gave up 2 bases; unmatched junction bases: 7. Per germline, CDR1 KGHSH and CDR2 LQKENI. This CDR3 contains 16 residues. The CDR3 sequence is CASSPVTSGPTYEQYF. The CDR3 DNA sequence: TGTGCCAGCTCACCAGTTACTAGCGGGCCGACCTACGAGCAGTACTTC. The whole variable domain, remainder taken from reference TRBV18 and TRBJ2-7, is NAGVMQNPRHLVRRRGQEARLRCSPMKGHSHVYWYRQLPEEGLKFMVYLQKENIIDESGMPKERFSAEFPKEGPSILRIQQVVRGDSAAYFCASSPVTSGPTYEQYFGPGTRLTVT.

J is TRBJ1-1 and V is TRBV2; D might be TRBD1 (6 bases). The CDR3 totals 18 residues. Germline assignment: CDR1 SNHLY and CDR2 FYNNEI. V was pared by 2 bases and J by 1 base, with 20 bases between. Here the CDR3 reads CASSESPGQTFWNTEAFF. The CDR3 DNA follows: TGTGCCAGCAGTGAATCCCCCGGACAGACGTTTTGGAACACTGAAGCTTTCTTT.

The V and J genes are TRBV2 and TRBJ2-7; TRBD2 matches at 9 bases. Germline V lookup: CDR1 SNHLY, CDR2 FYNNEI. There are 15 residues in the CDR3. Trimming removed 0 bases from V and 3 bases from J; junction bases left unmatched: 3. The CDR3 loop is CASSEATSGFYEQYF. The CDR3 DNA sequence: TGTGCCAGCAGTGAAGCCACTAGCGGGTTCTACGAGCAGTACTTC.

The J gene is TRBJ1-1, the V gene TRBV6-5; TRBD1 aligns across 10 bases. CDR3 length: 15 amino acids. V trimming: 8 bases; J trimming: 3 bases; junction bases outside the gene matches: 9. The germline gives CDR1 MNHEY, CDR2 SVGAGI. CDR3 coding DNA: TGTGCCAGCGGGGATTCCGGGACAGGGGACACTGAAGCTTTCTTT. As protein: CASGDSGTGDTEAFF.

The V call is TRBV6-2 or TRBV6-3, the J call TRBJ2-1; D is unclear. V was clipped by 2 bases and J by 7 bases, with 9 bases between them. CDR1 is MNHEY, CDR2 SVGEGT, per germline. The CDR3 is 13 residues long. In DNA, the CDR3 is TGTGCCAGCAGTTACGTTGGGCTAAATGAGCAGTTCTTC. The encoded protein is CASSYVGLNEQFF.

The rearrangement links TRBV6-5 to TRBJ2-2, with 8 bases matching TRBD1. CDR1 MNHEY and CDR2 SVGAGI come from the germline V gene. The CDR3 length is 15 residues. After removal of 4 bases from V and 4 bases from J, the junction contained 5 bases not matched to a gene. CDR3 in amino acids: CASSSGGTGTGELFF. The CDR3 DNA sequence: TGTGCCAGCAGTTCAGGGGGCACAGGCACCGGGGAGCTGTTTTTT.

J is TRBJ2-1 and V is TRBV3-1 (or the pseudogene TRBV3-2); the match to TRBD2 covers 13 bases. The CDR3 contains 17 residues. V lost 4 bases and J lost 8; bases outside the gene matches: 11. CDR1 is LGHDT and CDR2 is YNNKEL in the germline V gene (reference sequence). The CDR3 nucleotides read TGTGCCAGCAGCCCAAGCCTATGGACTAGCGGGAGCTATGAGCAGTTCTTC. Translating gives CASSPSLWTSGSYEQFF.

The chain links TRBV24-1 to TRBJ1-5; D not certain. V was trimmed by 1 base and J by 0 bases, leaving 12 bases between them. Germline V lookup: CDR1 KGHDR, CDR2 SFDVKD. This CDR3 has 17 residues. CDR3 region: CATSDLTGNSSNQPQHF. CDR3 bases: TGTGCCACCAGTGATTTAACGGGGAATTCTAGCAATCAGCCCCAGCATTTT.

V gene TRBV4-1 combines with J gene TRBJ2-3; 12 bases agree with TRBD2. This CDR3 contains 19 residues. Germline CDR1 and CDR2: MGHRA and YSYEKL. J was trimmed by 0 bases and V by 5 bases; bases with no gene match: 12. The CDR3 reads CASSTPSGTSGPSTDTQYF. The CDR3 DNA sequence: TGCGCCAGCAGCACCCCCTCCGGGACTAGCGGGCCCAGCACAGATACGCAGTATTTT.

CDR3 nucleotide sequence: TGTGCCACCAGCCTTTTTTTGGGGGCAGGTACCGGGGAGCTGTTTTTT. Translated, it gives CATSLFLGAGTGELFF. V usage is TRBV28 and J usage is TRBJ2-2; D is perhaps TRBD1 (6 bases). The CDR3 length is 16 residues. Trimming pared 10 bases from V and 5 bases from J, leaving 23 bases between. Germline-derived CDR1 and CDR2 are MDHEN and SYDVKM. Filled out from reference TRBV28 and TRBJ2-2, the complete variable domain reads DVKVTQSSRYLVKRTGEKVFLECVQDMDHENMFWYRQDPGLGLRLIYFSYDVKMKEKGDIPEGYSVSREKKERFSLILESASTNQTSMYLCATSLFLGAGTGELFFGEGSRLTVL.

CDR3: CASSQSATSVYNEQFF. The CDR3 nucleotides read TGTGCCAGCAGCCAATCAGCGACTAGCGTCTACAATGAGCAGTTCTTC. The chain links TRBV16 to TRBJ2-1; 8 positions agree with TRBD2. This CDR3 has 16 amino acids. Trimming removed 0 bases from V and 3 bases from J; junction bases left unmatched: 4. The V gene's germline CDR1 is KGHSY and CDR2 FQNENV.

This sequence joins TRBV7-3 and TRBJ2-5; possibly TRBD2 for D (6 bases). The CDR3 runs to 15 residues. CDR1 is SGHTA and CDR2 is FQGTGA in the germline V gene. Trimming cost V 5 bases and J 3 bases, with 16 bases left between them. This CDR3 reads CASSLGPGLKETQYF. CDR3 nucleotide sequence: TGTGCCAGCAGCCTAGGCCCGGGACTCAAAGAGACCCAGTACTTC.

Comments on this clone: Other DNA sequences in the same sample also yield this CDR3. The chain employs TRBV6-5 and TRBJ2-7; 8 bases match TRBD1. Germline V gives CDR1 MNHEY, CDR2 SVGAGI. V was clipped by 5 bases and J by 3 bases; unmatched bases: 6. The CDR3 contains 14 residues. CDR3: CASSRTGLNYEQYF. The CDR3 DNA reads TGTGCCAGCAGTCGGACAGGGTTGAACTACGAGCAGTACTTC.

The chain employs TRBV5-5 and TRBJ1-3, with 10 bases identical to TRBD1. The CDR3 sequence is 15 residues long. V lost 4 bases, J lost 4 bases, and 5 bases stayed unmatched. Germline V gene lookup returns CDR1 SGHKS and CDR2 YYEKEE (reference sequence). CDR3 DNA sequence: TGTGCCAGCAGCGACGGGACAGGGGTAGGAAACACCATATATTTT. Its translation is CASSDGTGVGNTIYF.

The rearrangement uses TRBV28 and TRBJ1-6, with TRBD1 as a possible D gene (6 bases). This CDR3 is built from 15 residues. Germline V gives CDR1 MDHEN, CDR2 SYDVKM. The ends were cut back, 4 bases at V and 10 bases at J, with 17 bases in the middle. CDR3 sequence (DNA): TGTGCCAGCAGTTCCTCACAGGGCCAAGGATCACCCCTCCACTTT. Translation gives CASSSSQGQGSPLHF.

V and J are TRBV7-9 and TRBJ1-6; 9 bases agree with TRBD1. This CDR3 is 15 amino acids long. Trimming took 5 bases from V and 9 from J; bases not matched to a gene: 8. Germline assignment: CDR1 SEHNR and CDR2 FQNEAQ (reference sequence). The CDR3 coding sequence is TGTGCCAGCAGCATCCCGGGACAGGGCGTTTCACCCCTCCACTTT. Its protein product is CASSIPGQGVSPLHF.

The rearrangement joins TRBV5-1 to TRBJ2-1, with 9 bases matching TRBD1. The V and J ends lost 4 bases and 4 bases, in that order; junction bases with no gene match: 6. The germline V gene has CDR1 SGHRS and CDR2 YFSETQ. This CDR3 comprises 15 residues. The chain's CDR3 is CASSQGQGGYNEQFF. CDR3 coding DNA: TGCGCCAGCAGCCAGGGACAGGGAGGATACAATGAGCAGTTCTTC.

The V call is TRBV5-1, the J call TRBJ2-1, with 15 bases fitting TRBD2. The CDR3 is 18 residues long. V gave up 4 bases and J gave up 2 bases; unmatched junction bases: 7. Looked up from germline, CDR1 is SGHRS and CDR2 is YFSETQ. The CDR3, as DNA: TGCGCCAGCAGCCCCCTCGGACTAGCGGGAGGGGCCTACAATGAGCAGTTCTTC. Its protein is CASSPLGLAGGAYNEQFF.